This is a list of T cell receptor beta chains from one sample in a study of identical twins. TCRdb independently ran MiXCR on the 5' RACE reads; one entry per CDR3 protein. The table includes fewer than 900,000 distinct CDR3 sequences, 21% detected once. These data also formed part of another study, on T cells expressing NK-cell markers.

Sequenced input: PBMCs. The source of these receptors is a woman aged 18-29 years in good health. The CDR3 runs from the conserved cysteine through the conserved F or W. The D gene is left open where the match is weak. Only part of the rows carry a size: once, few, many, or a class if the clone is expanded.

J gene: TRBJ1-5; CDR3 length: 20; V gene: TRBV20-1; D gene: .; clone size: .; CDR3 DNA: TGCAGTGCCCTCTTTTGGGGGGCAAGCGCCGGAGGTGACAGCAATCAGCCCCAGCATTTT; CDR3 protein: CSALFWGASAGGDSNQPQHF
J gene: TRBJ2-5; CDR3 length: 14; V gene: TRBV29-1; D gene: TRBD2; clone size: few; CDR3 DNA: TGCAGCGGTTTAGCGGGAGTTGTATCAGAGACCCAGTACTTC; CDR3 protein: CSGLAGVVSETQYF
J gene: TRBJ2-3; CDR3 length: 14; V gene: TRBV5-1; D gene: .; clone size: .; CDR3 DNA: TGCGCCAGCAGCTTGGGCCTCACCACAGATACGCAGTATTTT; CDR3 protein: CASSLGLTTDTQYF
J gene: TRBJ1-4; CDR3 length: 13; V gene: TRBV18; D gene: .; clone size: few; CDR3 DNA: TGTGCCAGCTCACCACTTGACAGGTCACTACTTCTTTTT; CDR3 protein: CASSPLDRSLLLF
J gene: TRBJ1-2; CDR3 length: 11; V gene: TRBV20-1; D gene: TRBD1; clone size: .; CDR3 DNA: TGCAGTGAGGGACAGGGTATTGGCTACACCTTC; CDR3 protein: CSEGQGIGYTF
J gene: TRBJ1-3; CDR3 length: 16; V gene: TRBV13; D gene: .; clone size: few; CDR3 DNA: TGTGCCAGCAGCTCCCTACTTGGAGGGAATGGAAACACCATATATTTT; CDR3 protein: CASSSLLGGNGNTIYF
J gene: TRBJ2-1; CDR3 length: 15; V gene: TRBV5-1; D gene: .; clone size: few; CDR3 DNA: TGCGCCAGCAGCTCACAGCCGGACAGCCACAATGAGCAGTTCTTC; CDR3 protein: CASSSQPDSHNEQFF
J gene: TRBJ1-5; CDR3 length: 13; V gene: TRBV2; D gene: .; clone size: many; CDR3 DNA: TGTGCCAGCAGTCAGGGGAACAATCAGCCCCAGCATTTT; CDR3 protein: CASSQGNNQPQHF
J gene: TRBJ1-4; CDR3 length: 15; V gene: TRBV20-1; D gene: TRBD1; clone size: many; CDR3 DNA: TGCAGTGCTAGTCGGACGGGGACAGGAGAAGAAAAACTGTTTTTT; CDR3 protein: CSASRTGTGEEKLFF
J gene: TRBJ2-7; CDR3 length: 15; V gene: TRBV29-1; D gene: TRBD1; clone size: .; CDR3 DNA: TGCAGCGTTGACCTTTACAGGGGGCAGGCCTACGAGCAGTACTTC; CDR3 protein: CSVDLYRGQAYEQYF
J gene: TRBJ2-1; CDR3 length: 16; V gene: TRBV12-3/TRBV12-4; D gene: TRBD1; clone size: many; CDR3 DNA: TGTGCCAGCAGCTCGTCCGACAGGGCCCATGGGAATGAGCAGTTCTTC; CDR3 protein: CASSSSDRAHGNEQFF
J gene: TRBJ2-3; CDR3 length: 15; V gene: TRBV4-2; D gene: .; clone size: few; CDR3 DNA: TGTGCCAGCAGCCAACCGGACTCCCGGGCAGATACGCAGTATTTT; CDR3 protein: CASSQPDSRADTQYF
J gene: TRBJ1-5; CDR3 length: 14; V gene: TRBV12-3/TRBV12-4; D gene: .; clone size: many; CDR3 DNA: TGTGCCAGCAGTTTATTCCGCCGTGATCAGCCCCAGCATTTT; CDR3 protein: CASSLFRRDQPQHF
J gene: TRBJ1-1; CDR3 length: 11; V gene: TRBV30; D gene: TRBD1; clone size: .; CDR3 DNA: TGTGCCTGGAGAGGACAGGTTGAAGCTTTCTTT; CDR3 protein: CAWRGQVEAFF
J gene: TRBJ2-1; CDR3 length: 15; V gene: TRBV7-9; D gene: TRBD2; clone size: .; CDR3 DNA: TGTGCCAGCAGCTTTCTAGCGGGAGATGGGAATGAGCAGTTCTTC; CDR3 protein: CASSFLAGDGNEQFF
J gene: TRBJ1-1; CDR3 length: 13; V gene: TRBV3-1; D gene: .; clone size: few; CDR3 DNA: TGTGCCAGCAGCCAATGGGGGGGAGTGTATGCTTTCTTT; CDR3 protein: CASSQWGGVYAFF
J gene: TRBJ2-1; CDR3 length: 11; V gene: TRBV20-1; D gene: .; clone size: .; CDR3 DNA: TGCAGTGCAGACCTCAGGGGTGAGCAGTTCTTC; CDR3 protein: CSADLRGEQFF
J gene: TRBJ2-5; CDR3 length: 16; V gene: TRBV3-1; D gene: .; clone size: few; CDR3 DNA: TGTGCCAGCAGAGACCTTACGGCGGGGTCCGGAGAGACCCAGTACTTC; CDR3 protein: CASRDLTAGSGETQYF
J gene: TRBJ2-7; CDR3 length: 15; V gene: TRBV6-1; D gene: .; clone size: .; CDR3 DNA: TGTGCCAGCAGCCTCAAGACTAGAGTTGGCTACGAGCAGTACTTC; CDR3 protein: CASSLKTRVGYEQYF
J gene: TRBJ2-1; CDR3 length: 17; V gene: TRBV5-1; D gene: TRBD1; clone size: .; CDR3 DNA: TGCGCCAGCAGCTTCGGTACCCGACAGGGTGGGAGCAATGAGCAGTTCTTC; CDR3 protein: CASSFGTRQGGSNEQFF
J gene: TRBJ1-1; CDR3 length: 14; V gene: TRBV6-1; D gene: .; clone size: few; CDR3 DNA: TGTGCCAGCAGCCAACAGGGAGGCGACACTGAAGCTTTCTTT; CDR3 protein: CASSQQGGDTEAFF
J gene: TRBJ1-1; CDR3 length: 13; V gene: TRBV20-1; D gene: .; clone size: .; CDR3 DNA: TGCAGTGCTGCCGACAGGAGAGGGACTGAAGCTTTCTTT; CDR3 protein: CSAADRRGTEAFF
J gene: TRBJ2-1; CDR3 length: 17; V gene: TRBV20-1; D gene: TRBD2; clone size: .; CDR3 DNA: TGCAGTGCTAGGGGGACTAGCGGGAGGGGTATCTACAATGAGCAGTTCTTC; CDR3 protein: CSARGTSGRGIYNEQFF
J gene: TRBJ2-7; CDR3 length: 15; V gene: TRBV5-1; D gene: .; clone size: .; CDR3 DNA: TGCGCCAGCAGGCTCGAGCGGTCACGGAATTACGAGCAGTACTTC; CDR3 protein: CASRLERSRNYEQYF
J gene: TRBJ1-2; CDR3 length: 14; V gene: TRBV5-4; D gene: .; clone size: .; CDR3 DNA: TGTGCCAGCAGCTTACTGGGGAAGGACTATGGCTACACCTTC; CDR3 protein: CASSLLGKDYGYTF
J gene: TRBJ2-3; CDR3 length: 15; V gene: TRBV11-3; D gene: .; clone size: few; CDR3 DNA: TGTGCCAGCAGCTTAGGAGGCAGTTGGACAGATACGCAGTATTTT; CDR3 protein: CASSLGGSWTDTQYF
J gene: TRBJ1-2; CDR3 length: 13; V gene: TRBV12-3/TRBV12-4; D gene: TRBD1; clone size: .; CDR3 DNA: TGTGCCACCTCGGGACAGGGGGCGCGTGGCTACACCTTC; CDR3 protein: CATSGQGARGYTF
J gene: TRBJ2-3; CDR3 length: 11; V gene: TRBV7-2; D gene: .; clone size: few; CDR3 DNA: TGTGCCAGCAGCCCAACGGGTACGCAGTATTTT; CDR3 protein: CASSPTGTQYF
J gene: TRBJ2-3; CDR3 length: 15; V gene: TRBV7-2; D gene: .; clone size: few; CDR3 DNA: TGTGCCAGCAGCCCCGTTGGGGGGAGCACAGATACGCAGTATTTT; CDR3 protein: CASSPVGGSTDTQYF
J gene: TRBJ1-1; CDR3 length: 12; V gene: TRBV20-1; D gene: .; clone size: many; CDR3 DNA: TGCAGTGCTACGGGGAGAGGGACTGAAGCTTTCTTT; CDR3 protein: CSATGRGTEAFF
J gene: TRBJ2-1; CDR3 length: 17; V gene: TRBV20-1; D gene: TRBD1; clone size: .; CDR3 DNA: TGCAGTGCTAGACCAGGGACAGGAGGAGACGTCTACAATGAGCAGTTCTTC; CDR3 protein: CSARPGTGGDVYNEQFF
J gene: TRBJ2-5; CDR3 length: 15; V gene: TRBV20-1; D gene: .; clone size: many; CDR3 DNA: TGCAGTGCTTTCCCCGTGGCGGGCGGGCAAGAGACCCAGTACTTC; CDR3 protein: CSAFPVAGGQETQYF
J gene: TRBJ2-6; CDR3 length: 14; V gene: TRBV5-1; D gene: .; clone size: .; CDR3 DNA: TGCGCCAGCAGCGACCCTGGGGGGGCCAACGTCCTGACTTTC; CDR3 protein: CASSDPGGANVLTF
J gene: TRBJ2-7; CDR3 length: 15; V gene: TRBV11-3; D gene: TRBD1; clone size: many; CDR3 DNA: TGTGCCAGCAGCTTCTACCGGACAGGGGGCTACGAGCAGTACTTC; CDR3 protein: CASSFYRTGGYEQYF
J gene: TRBJ2-1; CDR3 length: 20; V gene: TRBV6-2/TRBV6-3; D gene: TRBD2; clone size: many; CDR3 DNA: TGTGCCAGCAGTTACTCGAGTTGGCGGGGGACCAAAAGCTCCTACAATGAGCAGTTCTTC; CDR3 protein: CASSYSSWRGTKSSYNEQFF
J gene: TRBJ2-5; CDR3 length: 13; V gene: TRBV20-1; D gene: .; clone size: .; CDR3 DNA: TGCAGCAGAAGCCCGCCAGGGGAAGAGACCCAGTACTTC; CDR3 protein: CSRSPPGEETQYF
J gene: TRBJ2-1; CDR3 length: 15; V gene: TRBV7-6; D gene: .; clone size: few; CDR3 DNA: TGTGCCAGCAGCAACACTAGGAGCTCCTACAATGAGCAGTTCTTC; CDR3 protein: CASSNTRSSYNEQFF
J gene: TRBJ2-7; CDR3 length: 14; V gene: TRBV29-1; D gene: TRBD1; clone size: .; CDR3 DNA: TGCAGCGGTGTCTCCGGACAGGGGCTGCGCGAGCAGTACTTC; CDR3 protein: CSGVSGQGLREQYF
J gene: TRBJ2-7; CDR3 length: 14; V gene: TRBV25-1; D gene: .; clone size: .; CDR3 DNA: TGTGCCAGCAGGGGTTGGACAGACCCTTACGAGCAGTACTTC; CDR3 protein: CASRGWTDPYEQYF
J gene: TRBJ2-7; CDR3 length: 15; V gene: TRBV6-1; D gene: TRBD1; clone size: .; CDR3 DNA: TGTGCCAGCAGTGGGGGGGACAGGGCTTACTACGAGCAGTACTTC; CDR3 protein: CASSGGDRAYYEQYF
J gene: TRBJ1-2; CDR3 length: 17; V gene: TRBV12-3/TRBV12-4; D gene: .; clone size: .; CDR3 DNA: TGTGCCAGCAAGATGACCGGGACACCTACAATAGTTCGGGGCTACACCTTC; CDR3 protein: CASKMTGTPTIVRGYTF
J gene: TRBJ1-4; CDR3 length: 13; V gene: TRBV20-1; D gene: TRBD1; clone size: few; CDR3 DNA: TGCAGTGCCGCGAGACAGGGGGGTGAAAAACTGTTTTTT; CDR3 protein: CSAARQGGEKLFF
J gene: TRBJ2-7; CDR3 length: 14; V gene: TRBV25-1; D gene: .; clone size: .; CDR3 DNA: TGTGCCAGCAGTGGCCCCCCGGACTTTTACGAGCAGTACTTC; CDR3 protein: CASSGPPDFYEQYF
J gene: TRBJ2-1; CDR3 length: 14; V gene: TRBV4-2; D gene: TRBD2; clone size: few; CDR3 DNA: TGTGCCAGCAGCCTCGGGGGGGCCTGGGATGAGCAGTTCTTC; CDR3 protein: CASSLGGAWDEQFF
J gene: TRBJ2-5; CDR3 length: 16; V gene: TRBV7-9; D gene: TRBD2; clone size: few; CDR3 DNA: TGTGCCAGCAGCTTATGGACTAGCGGGGGGGCGGAGACCCAGTACTTC; CDR3 protein: CASSLWTSGGAETQYF
J gene: TRBJ1-2; CDR3 length: 12; V gene: TRBV2; D gene: .; clone size: .; CDR3 DNA: TGTGCCAGCAGTAAACCGGACTATGGCTACACCTTC; CDR3 protein: CASSKPDYGYTF
J gene: TRBJ1-4; CDR3 length: 16; V gene: TRBV20-1; D gene: TRBD1; clone size: many; CDR3 DNA: TGCAGTGCTAGAGGATCGACAGGGGGCATATATGAAAAACTGTTTTTT; CDR3 protein: CSARGSTGGIYEKLFF
J gene: TRBJ1-1; CDR3 length: 15; V gene: TRBV15; D gene: TRBD1; clone size: .; CDR3 DNA: TGTGCCACCAGCAGAGATAGGACAGGTAGTGTAATGGCTTTCTTT; CDR3 protein: CATSRDRTGSVMAFF
J gene: TRBJ2-1; CDR3 length: 15; V gene: TRBV20-1; D gene: TRBD2; clone size: few; CDR3 DNA: TGCAGTGCTAGAGTGGCCAGCGGGAGTGTCTATGAGCAGTTCTTC; CDR3 protein: CSARVASGSVYEQFF
J gene: TRBJ1-1; CDR3 length: 15; V gene: TRBV20-1; D gene: .; clone size: few; CDR3 DNA: TGCAGTGCTAGCCGACCCGGCAGAAAGAACACTGAAGCTTTCTTT; CDR3 protein: CSASRPGRKNTEAFF
J gene: TRBJ2-3; CDR3 length: 14; V gene: TRBV4-3; D gene: .; clone size: .; CDR3 DNA: TGCGCCAGCAGCCAAGTCGCGCAAGGCGATACGCAGTATTTT; CDR3 protein: CASSQVAQGDTQYF
J gene: TRBJ1-2; CDR3 length: 16; V gene: TRBV5-1; D gene: .; clone size: .; CDR3 DNA: TGCGCCAGCAGTTCAACTCCGACCGCGGGTAACTATGGCTACACCTTC; CDR3 protein: CASSSTPTAGNYGYTF
J gene: TRBJ2-3; CDR3 length: 15; V gene: TRBV9; D gene: .; clone size: few; CDR3 DNA: TGTGCCAGCAGCCCCCTTCCCGGAGTGTCAGATACGCAGTATTTT; CDR3 protein: CASSPLPGVSDTQYF
J gene: TRBJ1-2; CDR3 length: 9; V gene: TRBV9; D gene: .; clone size: few; CDR3 DNA: TGTGCCAGCAGCGTCACCTCGAGCTTC; CDR3 protein: CASSVTSSF
J gene: TRBJ2-5; CDR3 length: 15; V gene: TRBV7-2; D gene: TRBD2; clone size: .; CDR3 DNA: TGTGCCAGCAGCGAGAGGTTGGCTAGCGGAAAGACCCAGTACTTC; CDR3 protein: CASSERLASGKTQYF
J gene: TRBJ2-7; CDR3 length: 17; V gene: TRBV20-1; D gene: .; clone size: .; CDR3 DNA: TGCAGTGCTAGAGATAGTGAAGGGAAAAGGGTGCTCTACGAGCAGTACTTC; CDR3 protein: CSARDSEGKRVLYEQYF
J gene: TRBJ1-3; CDR3 length: 15; V gene: TRBV5-1; D gene: .; clone size: .; CDR3 DNA: TGCGCCAGCAGCTCCGCGTCGGGCTCTGGAAACACCATATATTTT; CDR3 protein: CASSSASGSGNTIYF
J gene: TRBJ2-2; CDR3 length: 13; V gene: TRBV6-5; D gene: .; clone size: few; CDR3 DNA: TGTGCCAGCAGTTACTCGCAGGGCCGGGAGCTGTTTTTT; CDR3 protein: CASSYSQGRELFF
J gene: TRBJ2-1; CDR3 length: 13; V gene: TRBV12-3/TRBV12-4; D gene: .; clone size: .; CDR3 DNA: TGTGCCAGCAAGATCGACGAATACAATGAGCAGTTCTTC; CDR3 protein: CASKIDEYNEQFF